This T cell receptor (beta chain) was recovered during a study of OX40 agonist ivuxolimab in advanced cancers. Concerning this clone itself: The antigen is not known.

The V gene lost 4 bases and the J gene lost 2 bases, with 13 bases spanning the gap. The CDR3 is made up of 15 amino acids. Germline loops: CDR1 SGDLS, CDR2 YYNGEE. The table came from immunoSEQ multiplex PCR; TCRdb's copy has only in-frame clones and leaves some out. The table includes fewer than 100,000 clones, about 89% detected once. The study's findings and limits: In the 0.1-3.0 mg/kg groups, partial responders showed among the lowest expansion.

This material consisted of CD4+ or CD8+ T cells sorted from blood, taken in a trial of the OX40 agonist ivuxolimab. V is TRBV9 and J is TRBJ1-3; D gene unclear. This receptor was obtained from an adult with an advanced solid tumor such as melanoma, head and neck, liver or kidney cancer. The CDR3 DNA reads TGTGCCAGCAGCCCTCCCGGCGGACCTGGAAACACCATATATTTT. Translated, it gives CASSPPGGPGNTIYF.